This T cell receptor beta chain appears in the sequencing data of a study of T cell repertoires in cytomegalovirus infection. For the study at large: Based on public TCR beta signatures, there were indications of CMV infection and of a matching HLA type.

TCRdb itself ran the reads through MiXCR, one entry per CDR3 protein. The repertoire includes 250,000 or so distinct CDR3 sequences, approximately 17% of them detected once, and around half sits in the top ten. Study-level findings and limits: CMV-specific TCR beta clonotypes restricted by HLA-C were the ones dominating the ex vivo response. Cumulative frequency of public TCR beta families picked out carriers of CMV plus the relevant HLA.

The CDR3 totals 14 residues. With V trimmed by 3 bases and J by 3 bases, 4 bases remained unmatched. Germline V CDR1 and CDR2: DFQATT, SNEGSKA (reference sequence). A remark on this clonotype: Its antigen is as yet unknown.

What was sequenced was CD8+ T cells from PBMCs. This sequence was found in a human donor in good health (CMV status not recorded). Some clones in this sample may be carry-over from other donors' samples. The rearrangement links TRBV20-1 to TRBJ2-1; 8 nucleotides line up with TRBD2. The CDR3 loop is CSARVLADYNEQFF. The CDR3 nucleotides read TGCAGTGCTAGGGTACTAGCGGACTACAATGAGCAGTTCTTC.